The T cell receptor (gamma chain) under discussion was sequenced for a study of gamma-delta chains in newborns, infants, children. On the study more broadly: Microbial exposure reportedly drives polyclonal innate γδ T cell expansion after birth.

TCRdb made new clone calls on the reads using CATT. This sample yields 2,500 or so gamma-chain clones, of which roughly 45% are seen a single time; roughly 4.4% belongs to the top ten. About this clone itself: This sequence may be a read error, since a much larger clone differs from it by one base.

CDR1 VTNTFY and CDR2 YDVSTARD come from the germline V gene (reference sequence). This CDR3 region has 14 residues. The sequenced material came from blood. The sequence came from a child who was a newborn, infant or young child, either healthy, febrile or measles-vaccinated (not recorded which). V and J are TRGV3 and TRGJP2. The J gene was missing in TCRdb and was found by matching the end of the DNA to germline. The CDR3 bases are TGTGCCACCTGGGACAGGCGGAGTGGTTGGATCAAGACGTTT. Translating it yields CATWDRRSGWIKTF.